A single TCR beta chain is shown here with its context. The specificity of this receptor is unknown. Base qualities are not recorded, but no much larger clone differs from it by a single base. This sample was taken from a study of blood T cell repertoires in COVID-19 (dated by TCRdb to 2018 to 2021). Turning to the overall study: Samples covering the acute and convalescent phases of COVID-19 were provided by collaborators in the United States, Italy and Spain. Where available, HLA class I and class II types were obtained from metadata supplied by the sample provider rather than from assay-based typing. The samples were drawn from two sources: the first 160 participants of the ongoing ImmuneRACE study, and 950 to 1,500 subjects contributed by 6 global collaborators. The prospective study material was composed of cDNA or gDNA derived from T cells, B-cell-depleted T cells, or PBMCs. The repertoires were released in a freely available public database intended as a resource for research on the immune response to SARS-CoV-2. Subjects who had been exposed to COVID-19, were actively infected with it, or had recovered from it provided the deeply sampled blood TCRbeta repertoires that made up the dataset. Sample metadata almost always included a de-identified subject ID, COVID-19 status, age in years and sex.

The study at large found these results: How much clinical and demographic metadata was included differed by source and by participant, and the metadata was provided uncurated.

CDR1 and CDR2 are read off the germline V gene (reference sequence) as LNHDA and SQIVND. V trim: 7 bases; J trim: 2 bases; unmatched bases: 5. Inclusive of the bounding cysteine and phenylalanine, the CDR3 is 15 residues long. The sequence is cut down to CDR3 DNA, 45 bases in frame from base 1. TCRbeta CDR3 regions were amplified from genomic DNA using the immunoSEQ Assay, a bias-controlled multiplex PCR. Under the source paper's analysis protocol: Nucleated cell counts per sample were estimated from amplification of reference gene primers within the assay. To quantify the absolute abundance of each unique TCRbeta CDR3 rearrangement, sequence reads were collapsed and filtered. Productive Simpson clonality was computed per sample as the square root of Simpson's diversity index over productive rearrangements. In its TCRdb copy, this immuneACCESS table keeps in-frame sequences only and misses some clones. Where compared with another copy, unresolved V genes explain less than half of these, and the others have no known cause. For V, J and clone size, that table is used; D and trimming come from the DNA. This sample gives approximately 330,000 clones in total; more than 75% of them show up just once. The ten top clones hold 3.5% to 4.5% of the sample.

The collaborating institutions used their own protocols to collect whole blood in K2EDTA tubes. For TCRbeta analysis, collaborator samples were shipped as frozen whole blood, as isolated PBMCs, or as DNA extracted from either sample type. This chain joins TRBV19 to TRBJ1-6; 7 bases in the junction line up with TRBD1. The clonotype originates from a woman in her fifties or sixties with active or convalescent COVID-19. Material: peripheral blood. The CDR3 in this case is CASKTGEAYNSPLHF. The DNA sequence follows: TGTGCCAGTAAAACAGGGGAGGCCTATAATTCACCCCTCCACTTT.